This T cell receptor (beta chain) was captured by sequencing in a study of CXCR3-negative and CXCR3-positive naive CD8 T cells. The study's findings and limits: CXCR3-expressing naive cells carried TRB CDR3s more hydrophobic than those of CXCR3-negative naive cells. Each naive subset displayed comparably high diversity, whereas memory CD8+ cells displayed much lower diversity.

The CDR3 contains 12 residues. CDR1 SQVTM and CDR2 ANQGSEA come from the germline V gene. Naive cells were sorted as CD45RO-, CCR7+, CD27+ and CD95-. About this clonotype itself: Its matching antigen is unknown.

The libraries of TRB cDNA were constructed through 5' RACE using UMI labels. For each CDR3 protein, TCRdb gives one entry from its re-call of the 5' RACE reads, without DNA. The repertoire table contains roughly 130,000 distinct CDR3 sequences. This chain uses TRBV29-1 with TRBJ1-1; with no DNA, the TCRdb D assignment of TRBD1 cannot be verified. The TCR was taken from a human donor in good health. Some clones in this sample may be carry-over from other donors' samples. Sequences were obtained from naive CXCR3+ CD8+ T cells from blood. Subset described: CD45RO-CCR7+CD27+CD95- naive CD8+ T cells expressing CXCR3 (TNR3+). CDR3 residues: CSVGQGAIEAFF.